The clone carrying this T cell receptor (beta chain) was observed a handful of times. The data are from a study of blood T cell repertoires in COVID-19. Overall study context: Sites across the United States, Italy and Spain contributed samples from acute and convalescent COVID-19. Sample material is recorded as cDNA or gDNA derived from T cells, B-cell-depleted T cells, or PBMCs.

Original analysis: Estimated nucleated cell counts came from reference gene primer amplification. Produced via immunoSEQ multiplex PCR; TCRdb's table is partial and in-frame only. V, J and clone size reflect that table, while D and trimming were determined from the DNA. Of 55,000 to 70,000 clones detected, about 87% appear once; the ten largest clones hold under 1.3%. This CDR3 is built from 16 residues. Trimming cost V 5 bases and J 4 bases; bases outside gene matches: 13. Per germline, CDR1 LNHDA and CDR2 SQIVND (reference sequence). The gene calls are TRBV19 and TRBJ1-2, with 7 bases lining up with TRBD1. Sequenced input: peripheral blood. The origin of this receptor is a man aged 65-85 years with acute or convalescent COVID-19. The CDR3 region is CASSARQGGRGYGYTF. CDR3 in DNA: TGTGCCAGTAGTGCCCGACAGGGAGGAAGAGGCTATGGCTACACCTTC.